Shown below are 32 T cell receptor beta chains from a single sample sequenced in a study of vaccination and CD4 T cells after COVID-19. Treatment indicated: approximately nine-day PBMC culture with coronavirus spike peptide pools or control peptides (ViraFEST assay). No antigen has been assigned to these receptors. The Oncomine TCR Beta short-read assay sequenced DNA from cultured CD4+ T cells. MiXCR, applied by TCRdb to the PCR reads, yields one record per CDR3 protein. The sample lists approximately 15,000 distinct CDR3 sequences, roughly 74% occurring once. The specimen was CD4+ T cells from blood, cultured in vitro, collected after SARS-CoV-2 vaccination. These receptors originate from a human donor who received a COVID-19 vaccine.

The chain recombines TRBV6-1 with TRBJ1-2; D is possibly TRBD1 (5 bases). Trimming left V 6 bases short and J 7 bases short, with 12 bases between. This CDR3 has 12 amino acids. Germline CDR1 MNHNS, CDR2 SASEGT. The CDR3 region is CASRFPGTGYTF. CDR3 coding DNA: TGTGCCAGCAGATTCCCAGGGACTGGCTACACCTTC.

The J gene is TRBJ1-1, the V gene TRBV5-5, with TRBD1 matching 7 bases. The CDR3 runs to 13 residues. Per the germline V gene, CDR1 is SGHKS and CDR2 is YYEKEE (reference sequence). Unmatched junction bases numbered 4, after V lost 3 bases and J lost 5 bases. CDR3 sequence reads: CASSSTGETEAFF. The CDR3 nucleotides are TGTGCCAGCAGCTCTACAGGGGAAACTGAAGCTTTCTTT.

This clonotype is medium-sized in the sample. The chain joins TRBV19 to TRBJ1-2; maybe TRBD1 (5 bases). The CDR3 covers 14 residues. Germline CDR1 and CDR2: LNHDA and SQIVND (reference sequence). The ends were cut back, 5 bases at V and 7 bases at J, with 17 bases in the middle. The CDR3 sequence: CASSSQRGPGGYTF. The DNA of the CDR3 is TGTGCCAGTAGTTCCCAGAGGGGCCCCGGTGGCTACACCTTC.

CDR3 protein: CASSSTGDLGYTF. The CDR3, as DNA: TGTGCCAGCTCATCCACAGGGGATCTTGGCTACACCTTC. The rearrangement links TRBV18 to TRBJ1-2; 7 bases match TRBD1. Germline CDR1 KGHSH, CDR2 LQKENI. The CDR3 is 13 residues long. V shed 5 bases and J 7 bases; nucleotides not matched to a gene: 7.

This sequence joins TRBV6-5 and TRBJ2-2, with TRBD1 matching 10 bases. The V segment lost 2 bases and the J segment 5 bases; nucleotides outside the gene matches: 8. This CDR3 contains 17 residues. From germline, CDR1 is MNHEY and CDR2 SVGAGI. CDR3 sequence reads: CASSYLGTGDSTGELFF. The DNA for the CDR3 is TGTGCCAGCAGTTACCTCGGGACAGGGGATTCAACCGGGGAGCTGTTTTTT.

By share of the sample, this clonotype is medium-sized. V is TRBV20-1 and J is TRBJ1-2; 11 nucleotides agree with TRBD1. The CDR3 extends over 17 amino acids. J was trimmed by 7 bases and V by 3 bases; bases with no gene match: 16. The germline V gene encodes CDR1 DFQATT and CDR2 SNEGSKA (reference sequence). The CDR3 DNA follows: TGCAGTGCTAGTCCGACCGGGACAGGGGGTAAAAATTTTGGCTACACCTTC. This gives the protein CSASPTGTGGKNFGYTF.

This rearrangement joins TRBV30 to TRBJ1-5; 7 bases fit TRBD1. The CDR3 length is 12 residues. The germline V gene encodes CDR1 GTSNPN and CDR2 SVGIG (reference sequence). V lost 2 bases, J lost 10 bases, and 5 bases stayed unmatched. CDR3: CAWSTGEGPQHF. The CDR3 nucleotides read TGTGCCTGGAGTACAGGGGAAGGCCCCCAGCATTTT.

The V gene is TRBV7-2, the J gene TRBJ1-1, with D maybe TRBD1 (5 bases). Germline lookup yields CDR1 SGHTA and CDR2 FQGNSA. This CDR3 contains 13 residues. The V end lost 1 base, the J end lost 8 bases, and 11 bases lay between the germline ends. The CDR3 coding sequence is TGTGCCAGCAGCTTAGACGGGGGAAAGGAAGCTTTCTTT. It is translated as CASSLDGGKEAFF.

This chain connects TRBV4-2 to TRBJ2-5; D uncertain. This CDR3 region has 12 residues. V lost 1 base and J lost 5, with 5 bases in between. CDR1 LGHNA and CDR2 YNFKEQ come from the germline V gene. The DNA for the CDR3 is TGTGCCAGCAGCCAAGGAGAGGAGACCCAGTACTTC. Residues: CASSQGEETQYF.

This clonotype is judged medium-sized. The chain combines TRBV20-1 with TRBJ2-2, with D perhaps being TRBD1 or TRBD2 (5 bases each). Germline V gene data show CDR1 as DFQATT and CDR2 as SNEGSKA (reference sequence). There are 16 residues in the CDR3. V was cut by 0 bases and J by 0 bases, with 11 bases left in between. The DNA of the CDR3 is TGCAGTGCTAGAGACCCGGGACGTACGAACACCGGGGAGCTGTTTTTT. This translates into CSARDPGRTNTGELFF.

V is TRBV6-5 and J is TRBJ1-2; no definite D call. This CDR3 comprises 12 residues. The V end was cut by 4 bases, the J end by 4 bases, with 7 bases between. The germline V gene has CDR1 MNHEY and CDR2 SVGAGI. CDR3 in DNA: TGTGCCAGCAGTTTAGGCAGCTATGGCTACACCTTC. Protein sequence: CASSLGSYGYTF.

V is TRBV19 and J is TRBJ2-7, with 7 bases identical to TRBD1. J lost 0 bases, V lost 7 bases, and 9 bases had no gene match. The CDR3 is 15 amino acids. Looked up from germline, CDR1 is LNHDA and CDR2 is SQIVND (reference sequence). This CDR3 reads CASNPNTGDSYEQYF. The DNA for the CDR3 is TGTGCCAGTAACCCTAATACAGGGGACTCCTACGAGCAGTACTTC.

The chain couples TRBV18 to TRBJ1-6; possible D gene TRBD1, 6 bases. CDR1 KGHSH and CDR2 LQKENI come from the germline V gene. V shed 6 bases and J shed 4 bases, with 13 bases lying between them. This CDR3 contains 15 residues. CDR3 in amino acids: CASSPGTSYNSPLHF. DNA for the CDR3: TGTGCCAGCTCTCCCGGGACATCGTATAATTCACCCCTCCACTTT.

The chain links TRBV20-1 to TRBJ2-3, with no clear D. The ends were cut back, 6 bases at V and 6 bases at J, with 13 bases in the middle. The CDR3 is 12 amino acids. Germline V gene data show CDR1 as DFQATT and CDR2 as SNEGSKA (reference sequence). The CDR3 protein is CSAAGPTDTQYF. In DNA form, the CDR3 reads TGCAGTGCCGCCGGCCCCACGGATACGCAGTATTTT.

The CDR3 is CASRQTGSYGYTF. The CDR3 coding sequence is TGTGCCAGCAGGCAGACAGGTTCTTATGGCTACACCTTC. The rearrangement joins TRBV6-4 to TRBJ1-2; D might be TRBD1 (6 bases). The V gene's germline CDR1 is MRHNA and CDR2 SNTAGT. This CDR3 has 13 amino acids. Trimming removed 6 bases at V and 5 bases at J, with 13 bases between.

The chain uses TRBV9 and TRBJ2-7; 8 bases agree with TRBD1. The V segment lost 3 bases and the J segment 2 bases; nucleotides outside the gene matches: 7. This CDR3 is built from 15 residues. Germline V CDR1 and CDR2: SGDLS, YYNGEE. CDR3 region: CASSAQGGGTYEQYF. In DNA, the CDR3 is TGTGCCAGCAGCGCACAGGGGGGCGGGACCTACGAGCAGTACTTC. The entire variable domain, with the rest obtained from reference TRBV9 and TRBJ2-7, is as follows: DSGVTQTPKHLITATGQRVTLRCSPRSGDLSVYWYQQSLDQGLQFLIQYYNGEERAKGNILERFSAQQFPDLHSELNLSSLELGDSALYFCASSAQGGGTYEQYFGPGTRLTVT.

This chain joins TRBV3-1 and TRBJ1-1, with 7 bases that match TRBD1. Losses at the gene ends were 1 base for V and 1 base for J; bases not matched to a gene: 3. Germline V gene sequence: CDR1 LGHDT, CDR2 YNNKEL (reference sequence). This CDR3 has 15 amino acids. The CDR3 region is CASSQGYRGNTEAFF. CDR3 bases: TGTGCCAGCAGCCAAGGGTACAGGGGGAACACTGAAGCTTTCTTT.

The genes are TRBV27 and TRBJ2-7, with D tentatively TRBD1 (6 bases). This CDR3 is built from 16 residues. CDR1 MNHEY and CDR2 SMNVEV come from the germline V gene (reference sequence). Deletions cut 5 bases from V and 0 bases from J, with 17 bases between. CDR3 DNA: TGTGCCAGCAGTCCTAAACGACAGGCCCGCTCCTACGAGCAGTACTTC. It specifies CASSPKRQARSYEQYF.

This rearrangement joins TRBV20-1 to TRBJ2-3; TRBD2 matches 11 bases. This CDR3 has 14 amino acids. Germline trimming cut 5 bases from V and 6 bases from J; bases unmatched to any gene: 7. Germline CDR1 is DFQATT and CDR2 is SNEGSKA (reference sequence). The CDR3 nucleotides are TGCAGTGCTGGGACTAGCGGCGGGTGGGATACGCAGTATTTT. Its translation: CSAGTSGGWDTQYF.

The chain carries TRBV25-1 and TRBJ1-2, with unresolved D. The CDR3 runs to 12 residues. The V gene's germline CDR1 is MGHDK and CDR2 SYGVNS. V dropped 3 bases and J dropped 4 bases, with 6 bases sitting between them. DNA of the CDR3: TGTGCCAGCAGTGAGAGCCCCTATGGCTACACCTTC. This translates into CASSESPYGYTF.

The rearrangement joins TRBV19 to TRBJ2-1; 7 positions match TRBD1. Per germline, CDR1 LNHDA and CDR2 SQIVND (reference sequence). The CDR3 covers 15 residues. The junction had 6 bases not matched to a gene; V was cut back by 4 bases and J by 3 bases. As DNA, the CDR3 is TGTGCCAGTAGTACCGGGACAGATATCTACAATGAGCAGTTCTTC. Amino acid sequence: CASSTGTDIYNEQFF.

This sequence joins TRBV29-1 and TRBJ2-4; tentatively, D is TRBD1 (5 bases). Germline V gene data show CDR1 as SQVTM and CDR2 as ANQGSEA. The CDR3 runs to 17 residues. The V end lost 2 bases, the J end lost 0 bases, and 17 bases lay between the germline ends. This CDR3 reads CSVESAGIRLAKNIQYF. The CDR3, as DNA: TGCAGCGTTGAATCGGCAGGGATAAGACTAGCCAAAAACATTCAGTACTTC.

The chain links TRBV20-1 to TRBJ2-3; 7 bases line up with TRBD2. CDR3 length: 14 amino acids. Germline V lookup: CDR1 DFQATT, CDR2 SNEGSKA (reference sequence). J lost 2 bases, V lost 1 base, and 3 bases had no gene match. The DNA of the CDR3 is TGCAGTGCTAGAGGGACTAGTTTCACAGATACGCAGTATTTT. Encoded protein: CSARGTSFTDTQYF.

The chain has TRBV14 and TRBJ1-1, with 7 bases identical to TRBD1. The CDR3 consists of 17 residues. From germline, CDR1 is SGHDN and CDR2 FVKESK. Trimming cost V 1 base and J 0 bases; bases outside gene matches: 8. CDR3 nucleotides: TGTGCCAGCAGCCAAGCCGGACAGGTCGTATTGAACACTGAAGCTTTCTTT. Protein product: CASSQAGQVVLNTEAFF.

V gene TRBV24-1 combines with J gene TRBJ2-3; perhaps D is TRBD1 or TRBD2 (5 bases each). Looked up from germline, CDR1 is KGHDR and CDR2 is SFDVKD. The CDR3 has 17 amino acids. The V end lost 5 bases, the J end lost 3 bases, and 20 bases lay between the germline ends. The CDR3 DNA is TGTGCCACCAGTGGATCTTTGAGGGACCCGGGGACAGATACGCAGTATTTT. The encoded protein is CATSGSLRDPGTDTQYF.

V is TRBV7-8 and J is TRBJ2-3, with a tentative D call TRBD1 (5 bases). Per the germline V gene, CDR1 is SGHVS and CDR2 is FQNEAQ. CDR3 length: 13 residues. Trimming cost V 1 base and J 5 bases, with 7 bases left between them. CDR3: CASSLEGLDTQYF. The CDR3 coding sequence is TGTGCCAGCAGCTTAGAGGGGCTAGATACGCAGTATTTT.

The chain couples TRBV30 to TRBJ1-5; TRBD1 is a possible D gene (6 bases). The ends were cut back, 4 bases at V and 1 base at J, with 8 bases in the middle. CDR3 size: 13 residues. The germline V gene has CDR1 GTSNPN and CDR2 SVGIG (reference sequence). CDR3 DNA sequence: TGTGCCTGGAACAGGGCAAGCAATCAGCCCCAGCATTTT. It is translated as CAWNRASNQPQHF.

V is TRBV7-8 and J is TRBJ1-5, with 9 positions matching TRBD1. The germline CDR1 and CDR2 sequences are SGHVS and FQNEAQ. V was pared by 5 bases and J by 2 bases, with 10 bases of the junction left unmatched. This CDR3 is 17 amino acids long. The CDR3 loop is CASSETGGAEGNQPQHF. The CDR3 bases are TGTGCCAGCAGCGAAACAGGGGGCGCCGAGGGCAATCAGCCCCAGCATTTT. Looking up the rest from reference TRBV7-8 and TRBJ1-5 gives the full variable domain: GAGVSQSPRYKVAKRGQDVALRCDPISGHVSLFWYQQALGQGPEFLTYFQNEAQLDKSGLPSDRFFAERPEGSVSTLKIQRTQQEDSAVYLCASSETGGAEGNQPQHFGDGTRLSIL.

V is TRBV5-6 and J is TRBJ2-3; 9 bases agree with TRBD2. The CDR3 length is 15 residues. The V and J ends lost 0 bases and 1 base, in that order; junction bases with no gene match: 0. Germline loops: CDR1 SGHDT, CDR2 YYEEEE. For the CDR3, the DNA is TGTGCCAGCAGCTTGGTAGCGGGGGGCACAGATACGCAGTATTTT. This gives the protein CASSLVAGGTDTQYF.

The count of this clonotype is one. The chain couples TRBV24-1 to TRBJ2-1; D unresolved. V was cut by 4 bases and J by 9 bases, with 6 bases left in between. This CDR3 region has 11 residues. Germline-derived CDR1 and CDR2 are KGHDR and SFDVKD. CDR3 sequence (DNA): TGTGCCACCAGTGAAAATACTGAGCAGTTCTTC. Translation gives CATSENTEQFF.

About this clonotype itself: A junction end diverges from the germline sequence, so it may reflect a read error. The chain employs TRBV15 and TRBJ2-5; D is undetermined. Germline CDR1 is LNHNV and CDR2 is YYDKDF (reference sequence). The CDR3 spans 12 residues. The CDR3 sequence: CATSRDPETQNF. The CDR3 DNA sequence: TGTGCCACCAGCAGAGATCCGGAGACCCAGAACTTC.

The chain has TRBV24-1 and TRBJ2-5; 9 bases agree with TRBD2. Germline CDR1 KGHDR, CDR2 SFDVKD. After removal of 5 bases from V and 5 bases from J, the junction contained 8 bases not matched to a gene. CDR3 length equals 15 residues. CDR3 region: CATSASIAGGETQYF. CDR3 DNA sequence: TGTGCCACCAGTGCCAGCATTGCGGGGGGGGAGACCCAGTACTTC.